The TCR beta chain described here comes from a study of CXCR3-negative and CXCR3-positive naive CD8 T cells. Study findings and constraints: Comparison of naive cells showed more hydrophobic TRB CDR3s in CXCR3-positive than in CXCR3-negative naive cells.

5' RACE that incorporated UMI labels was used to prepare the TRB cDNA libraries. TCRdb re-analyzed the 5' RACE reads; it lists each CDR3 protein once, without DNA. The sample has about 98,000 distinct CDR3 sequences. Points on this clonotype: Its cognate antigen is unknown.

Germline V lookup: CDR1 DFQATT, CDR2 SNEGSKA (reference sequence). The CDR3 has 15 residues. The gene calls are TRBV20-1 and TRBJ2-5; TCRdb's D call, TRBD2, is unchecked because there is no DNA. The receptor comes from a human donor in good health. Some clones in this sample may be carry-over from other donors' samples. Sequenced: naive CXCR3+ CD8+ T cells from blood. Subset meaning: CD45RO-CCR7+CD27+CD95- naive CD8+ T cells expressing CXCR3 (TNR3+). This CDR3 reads CSARDGLAGQETQYF.